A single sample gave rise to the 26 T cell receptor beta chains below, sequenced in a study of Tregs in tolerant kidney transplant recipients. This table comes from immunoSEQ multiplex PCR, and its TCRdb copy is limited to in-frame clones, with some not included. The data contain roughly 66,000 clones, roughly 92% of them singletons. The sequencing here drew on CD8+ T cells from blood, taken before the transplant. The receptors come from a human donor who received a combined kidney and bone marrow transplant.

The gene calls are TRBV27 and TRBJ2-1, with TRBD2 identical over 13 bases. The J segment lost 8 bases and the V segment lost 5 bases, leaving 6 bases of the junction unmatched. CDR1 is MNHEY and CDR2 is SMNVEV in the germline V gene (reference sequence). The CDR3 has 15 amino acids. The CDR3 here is CASSILAGGYDEQFF. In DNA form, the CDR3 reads TGTGCCAGCAGTATACTAGCGGGGGGGTACGATGAGCAGTTCTTC.

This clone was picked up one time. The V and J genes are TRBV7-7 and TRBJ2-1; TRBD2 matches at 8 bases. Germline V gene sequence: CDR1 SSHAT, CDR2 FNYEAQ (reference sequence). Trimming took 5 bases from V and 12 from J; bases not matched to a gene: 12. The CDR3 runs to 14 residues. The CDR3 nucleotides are TGTGCCAGCAGCCCCAGGGGACTAGGGGGGGCGCAGTTCTTC. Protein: CASSPRGLGGAQFF.

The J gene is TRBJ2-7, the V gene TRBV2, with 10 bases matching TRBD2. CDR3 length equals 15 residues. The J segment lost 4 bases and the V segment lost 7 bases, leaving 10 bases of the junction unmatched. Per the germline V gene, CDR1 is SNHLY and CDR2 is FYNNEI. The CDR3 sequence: CASKQGSSGSYEQYF. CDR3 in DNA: TGTGCCAGCAAGCAAGGCTCTAGCGGGAGTTACGAGCAGTACTTC.

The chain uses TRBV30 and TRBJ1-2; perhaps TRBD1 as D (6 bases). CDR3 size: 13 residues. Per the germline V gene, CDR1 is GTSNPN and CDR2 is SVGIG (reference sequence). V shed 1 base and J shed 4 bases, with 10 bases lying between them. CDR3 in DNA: TGTGCCTGGAGTGGGGACAAACCCTATGGCTACACCTTC. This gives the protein CAWSGDKPYGYTF.

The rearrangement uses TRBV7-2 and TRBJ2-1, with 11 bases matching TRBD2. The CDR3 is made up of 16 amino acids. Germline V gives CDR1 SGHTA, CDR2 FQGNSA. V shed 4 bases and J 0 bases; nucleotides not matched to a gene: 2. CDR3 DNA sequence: TGTGCCAGCAGCTCTAGCGGGAGGCCCTCCTACAATGAGCAGTTCTTC. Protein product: CASSSSGRPSYNEQFF.

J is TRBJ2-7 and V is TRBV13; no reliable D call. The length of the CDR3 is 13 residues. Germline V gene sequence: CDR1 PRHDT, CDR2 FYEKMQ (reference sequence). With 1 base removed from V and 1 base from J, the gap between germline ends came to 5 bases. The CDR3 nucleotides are TGTGCCAGCAGCTTAGAAGCGTCCTACGAGCAGTACTTC. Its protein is CASSLEASYEQYF.

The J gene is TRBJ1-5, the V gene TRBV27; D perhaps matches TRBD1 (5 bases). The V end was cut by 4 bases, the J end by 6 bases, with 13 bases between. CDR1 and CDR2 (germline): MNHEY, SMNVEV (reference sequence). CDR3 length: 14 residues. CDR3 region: CASSYGGESQPQHF. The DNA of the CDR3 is TGTGCCAGCAGTTACGGGGGAGAGAGTCAGCCCCAGCATTTT.

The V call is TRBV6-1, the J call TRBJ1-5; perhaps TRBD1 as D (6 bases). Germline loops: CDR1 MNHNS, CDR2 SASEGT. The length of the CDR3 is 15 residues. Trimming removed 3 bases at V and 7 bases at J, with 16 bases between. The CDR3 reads CASSDRRQGIQPQHF. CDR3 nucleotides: TGTGCCAGCAGTGACCGCCGCCAGGGGATCCAGCCCCAGCATTTT.

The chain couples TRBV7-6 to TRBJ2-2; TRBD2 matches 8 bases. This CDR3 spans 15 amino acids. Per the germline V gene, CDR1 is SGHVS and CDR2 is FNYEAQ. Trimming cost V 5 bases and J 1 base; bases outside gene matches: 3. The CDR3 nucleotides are TGTGCCAGCAGCCATAGCGGGATGAACACCGGGGAGCTGTTTTTT. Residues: CASSHSGMNTGELFF. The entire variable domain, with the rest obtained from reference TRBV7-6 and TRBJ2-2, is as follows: GAGVSQSPRYKVTKRGQDVALRCDPISGHVSLYWYRQALGQGPEFLTYFNYEAQQDKSGLPNDRFSAERPEGSISTLTIQRTEQRDSAMYRCASSHSGMNTGELFFGEGSRLTVL.

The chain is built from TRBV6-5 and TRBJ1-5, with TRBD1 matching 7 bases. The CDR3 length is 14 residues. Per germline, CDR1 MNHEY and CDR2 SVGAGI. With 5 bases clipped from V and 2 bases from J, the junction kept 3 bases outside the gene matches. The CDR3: CASSPDRGNQPQHF. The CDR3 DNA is TGTGCCAGCAGTCCCGACAGGGGCAATCAGCCCCAGCATTTT.

Here the CDR3 reads CASSIIEAVGTEAFF. The CDR3 coding sequence is TGTGCCAGTAGTATTATAGAGGCGGTCGGGACTGAAGCTTTCTTT. V is TRBV19 and J is TRBJ1-1; the D is unclear. With 3 bases removed from V and 5 bases from J, the gap between germline ends came to 16 bases. In germline, CDR1 is LNHDA, CDR2 SQIVND (reference sequence). This CDR3 has 15 residues.

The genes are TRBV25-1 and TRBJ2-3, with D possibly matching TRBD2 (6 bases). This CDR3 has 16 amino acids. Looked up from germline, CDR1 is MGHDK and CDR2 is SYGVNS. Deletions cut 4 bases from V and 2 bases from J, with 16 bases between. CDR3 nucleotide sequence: TGTGCCAGCAGTGTAATCAGGGAGGTCGACACAGATACGCAGTATTTT. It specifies CASSVIREVDTDTQYF.

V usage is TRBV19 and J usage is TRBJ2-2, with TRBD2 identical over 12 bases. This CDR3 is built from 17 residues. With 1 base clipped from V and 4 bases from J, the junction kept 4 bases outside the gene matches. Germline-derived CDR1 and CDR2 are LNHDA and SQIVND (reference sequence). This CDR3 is CASSIVRTSGTTGELFF. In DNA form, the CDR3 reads TGTGCCAGTAGTATAGTTAGGACTAGCGGGACCACCGGGGAGCTGTTTTTT.

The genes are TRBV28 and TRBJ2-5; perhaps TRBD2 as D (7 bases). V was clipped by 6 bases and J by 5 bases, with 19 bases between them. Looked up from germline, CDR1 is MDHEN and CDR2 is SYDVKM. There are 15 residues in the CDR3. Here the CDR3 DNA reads TGTGCCAGCAGGTTAGGGGGGGCAATCGGCGAGACCCAGTACTTC. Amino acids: CASRLGGAIGETQYF. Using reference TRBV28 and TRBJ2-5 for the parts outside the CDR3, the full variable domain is DVKVTQSSRYLVKRTGEKVFLECVQDMDHENMFWYRQDPGLGLRLIYFSYDVKMKEKGDIPEGYSVSREKKERFSLILESASTNQTSMYLCASRLGGAIGETQYFGPGTRLLVL.

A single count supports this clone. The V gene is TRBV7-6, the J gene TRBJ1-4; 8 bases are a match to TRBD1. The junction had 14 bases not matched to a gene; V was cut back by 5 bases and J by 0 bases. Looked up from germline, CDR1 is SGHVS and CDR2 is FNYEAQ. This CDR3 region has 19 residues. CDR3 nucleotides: TGTGCCAGCAGCCAACCGGACAGGGAGCCGGGGGCAACTAATGAAAAACTGTTTTTT. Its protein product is CASSQPDREPGATNEKLFF.

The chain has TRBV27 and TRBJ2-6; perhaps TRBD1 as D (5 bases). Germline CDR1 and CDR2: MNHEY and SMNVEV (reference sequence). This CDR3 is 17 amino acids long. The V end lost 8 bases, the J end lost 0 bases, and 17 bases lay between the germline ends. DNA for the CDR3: TGTGCCAGCGGCAAAACAGACAGCAACTCTGGGGCCAACGTCCTGACTTTC. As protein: CASGKTDSNSGANVLTF. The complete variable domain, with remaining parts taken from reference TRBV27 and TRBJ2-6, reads EAQVTQNPRYLITVTGKKLTVTCSQNMNHEYMSWYRQDPGLGLRQIYYSMNVEVTDKGDVPEGYKVSRKEKRNFPLILESPSPNQTSLYFCASGKTDSNSGANVLTFGAGSRLTVL.

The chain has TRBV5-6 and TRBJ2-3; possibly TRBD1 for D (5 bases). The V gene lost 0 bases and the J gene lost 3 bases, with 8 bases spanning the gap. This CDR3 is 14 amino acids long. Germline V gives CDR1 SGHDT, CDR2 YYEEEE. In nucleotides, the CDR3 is TGTGCCAGCAGCTTGGGGGCAGGGACAGATACGCAGTATTTT. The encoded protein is CASSLGAGTDTQYF.

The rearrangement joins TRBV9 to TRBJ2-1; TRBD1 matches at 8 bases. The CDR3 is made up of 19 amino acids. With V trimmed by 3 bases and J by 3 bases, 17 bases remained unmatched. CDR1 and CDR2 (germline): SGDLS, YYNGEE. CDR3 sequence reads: CASSAAGGAGWVNYNEQFF. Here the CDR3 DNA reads TGTGCCAGCAGCGCCGCAGGGGGCGCGGGGTGGGTGAACTACAATGAGCAGTTCTTC.

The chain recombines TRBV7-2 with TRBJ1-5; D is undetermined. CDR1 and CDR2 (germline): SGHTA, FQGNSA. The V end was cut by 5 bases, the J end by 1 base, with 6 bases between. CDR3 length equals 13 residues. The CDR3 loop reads CASSPQSNQPQHF. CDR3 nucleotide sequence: TGTGCCAGCAGCCCCCAGAGCAATCAGCCCCAGCATTTT.

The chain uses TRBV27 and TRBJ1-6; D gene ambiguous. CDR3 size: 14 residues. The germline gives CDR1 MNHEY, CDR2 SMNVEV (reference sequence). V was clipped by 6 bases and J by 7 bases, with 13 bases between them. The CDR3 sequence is CASRSGVTNSPLHF. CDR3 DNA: TGTGCCAGCAGGTCCGGGGTGACGAATTCACCCCTCCACTTT.

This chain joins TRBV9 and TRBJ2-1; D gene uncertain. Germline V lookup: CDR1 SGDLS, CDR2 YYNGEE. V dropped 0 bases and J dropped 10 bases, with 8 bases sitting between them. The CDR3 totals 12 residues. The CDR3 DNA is TGTGCCAGCAGCGTAGTAGAAGAAGAGCAGTTCTTC. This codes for CASSVVEEEQFF.

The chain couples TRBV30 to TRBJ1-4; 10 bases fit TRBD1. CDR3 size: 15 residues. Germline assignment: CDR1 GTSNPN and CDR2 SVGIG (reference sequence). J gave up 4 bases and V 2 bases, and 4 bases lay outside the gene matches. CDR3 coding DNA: TGTGCCTGGAGTTCGGACAGGGGGATTAATGAAAAACTGTTTTTT. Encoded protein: CAWSSDRGINEKLFF.

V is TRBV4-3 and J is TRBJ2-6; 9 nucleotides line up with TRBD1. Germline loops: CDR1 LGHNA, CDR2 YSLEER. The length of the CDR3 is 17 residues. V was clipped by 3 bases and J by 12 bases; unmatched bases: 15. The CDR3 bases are TGCGCCAGCAGCCAGAAGACCGGGACAGGGTATGGTAGCGTCCTGACTTTC. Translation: CASSQKTGTGYGSVLTF.

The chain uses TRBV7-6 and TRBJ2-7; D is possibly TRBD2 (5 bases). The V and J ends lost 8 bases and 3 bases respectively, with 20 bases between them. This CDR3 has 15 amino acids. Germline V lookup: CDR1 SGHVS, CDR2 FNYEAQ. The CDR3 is CASDPPLAWDYEQYF. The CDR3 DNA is TGTGCCAGCGACCCCCCCCTAGCCTGGGACTACGAGCAGTACTTC. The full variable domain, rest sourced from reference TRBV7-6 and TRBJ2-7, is GAGVSQSPRYKVTKRGQDVALRCDPISGHVSLYWYRQALGQGPEFLTYFNYEAQQDKSGLPNDRFSAERPEGSISTLTIQRTEQRDSAMYRCASDPPLAWDYEQYFGPGTRLTVT.

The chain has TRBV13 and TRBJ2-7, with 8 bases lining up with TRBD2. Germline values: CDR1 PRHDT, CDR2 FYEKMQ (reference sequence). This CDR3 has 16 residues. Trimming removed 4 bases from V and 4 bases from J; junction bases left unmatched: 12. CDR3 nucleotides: TGTGCCAGCAGCTCTCTTCCCTTAGCGGGGCAATACGAGCAGTACTTC. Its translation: CASSSLPLAGQYEQYF.

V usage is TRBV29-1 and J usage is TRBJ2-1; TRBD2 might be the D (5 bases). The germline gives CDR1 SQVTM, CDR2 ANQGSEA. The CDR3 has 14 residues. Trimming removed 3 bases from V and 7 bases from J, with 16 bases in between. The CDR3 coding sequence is TGCAGCGTTGACCCGCTTAGCGCTAGTAATGAGCAGTTCTTC. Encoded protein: CSVDPLSASNEQFF.